Listed below are T cell receptor beta chains from one sample, sequenced in a study of Tregs in tolerant kidney transplant recipients. Assay used: immunoSEQ multiplex PCR; TCRdb lists only in-frame clones, some missing. The data show some 47,000 clones, with about 92% seen just once and 15% to 18% held by the top ten. This material consisted of CD8+ T cells from blood (PBMCs), taken 12 months after the transplant. The receptors originated from a human patient who received a combined kidney and bone marrow transplant. Part of the T cell pool may stem from the graft donor. The CDR3 runs from the conserved cysteine through the conserved F or W. Fields, in order: clone size, D gene, J gene, V gene, CDR3 protein, CDR3 DNA. The D gene is left open where the match is weak. The size entry is marked missing in some rows and otherwise reads once, few, many or a size class.

.	.	TRBJ1-1	TRBV14	CASSHLQISEAFF	TGTGCCAGCAGCCATCTGCAGATCTCGGAAGCTTTCTTT
.	.	TRBJ2-1	TRBV11-3	CASSLIELLINEQFF	TGTGCCAGCAGCTTAATCGAGCTTCTTATCAATGAGCAGTTCTTC
.	.	TRBJ2-2	TRBV11-1	CASSSLQGVPGELFF	TGTGCCAGCAGTTCTCTTCAGGGTGTCCCCGGGGAGCTGTTTTTT
.	.	TRBJ2-3	TRBV7-2	CASRLATDTQYF	TGTGCCAGCAGGCTAGCCACAGATACGCAGTATTTT
.	TRBD1	TRBJ2-7	TRBV27	CASRWDRSSYEQYF	TGTGCCAGCAGATGGGACAGGAGCTCCTACGAGCAGTACTTC
.	.	TRBJ2-1	TRBV2	CASSEVGTNNEQFF	TGTGCCAGCAGTGAAGTGGGCACGAACAATGAGCAGTTCTTC
.	TRBD2	TRBJ2-3	TRBV13	CASSFGGGGTDTQYF	TGTGCCAGCAGCTTTGGTGGGGGGGGTACAGATACGCAGTATTTT
once	.	TRBJ2-7	TRBV18	CASSPPAGFIDYEQYF	TGTGCCAGCTCACCACCCGCCGGGTTCATCGACTACGAGCAGTACTTC
once	TRBD2	TRBJ2-7	TRBV27	CASSSGTSGKEQYF	TGTGCCAGCAGTTCCGGGACTAGCGGGAAGGAGCAGTACTTC
.	.	TRBJ2-2	TRBV19	CASSQTATGELFF	TGTGCCAGTAGTCAGACTGCCACCGGGGAGCTGTTTTTT
.	TRBD1	TRBJ1-5	TRBV7-9	CASSLTGNNQPQHF	TGTGCCAGCAGCTTGACAGGGAACAATCAGCCCCAGCATTTT
.	.	TRBJ2-7	TRBV15	CATSMANNYEQYF	TGTGCCACCAGCATGGCAAACAACTACGAGCAGTACTTC
.	TRBD1	TRBJ1-2	TRBV23-1	CASSRRDRDFYGYTF	TGCGCCAGCAGCCGCCGGGACAGAGACTTCTATGGCTACACCTTC
.	TRBD1	TRBJ2-4	TRBV2	CASLRWDSKNIQYF	TGTGCCAGCTTAAGGTGGGACAGCAAAAACATTCAGTACTTC
few	.	TRBJ1-3	TRBV7-9	CASSVDRLPGNTIYF	TGTGCCAGCAGCGTCGACAGGTTGCCAGGAAACACCATATATTTT
.	.	TRBJ2-7	TRBV12-5	CASGRHRSEQYF	TGTGCTAGTGGTCGCCATAGGAGCGAGCAGTACTTC
.	TRBD1	TRBJ2-1	TRBV2	CASIRGRNEQFF	TGTGCCAGCATCAGGGGGCGGAATGAGCAGTTCTTC
once	.	TRBJ2-7	TRBV4-2	CASRRDGYEQYF	TGTGCCAGCAGAAGAGATGGTTACGAGCAGTACTTC
.	.	TRBJ2-7	TRBV18	CASSSTIGGRRGQTYEQYF	TGTGCCAGCTCATCCACCATTGGGGGCCGGCGCGGGCAAACCTACGAGCAGTACTTC
once	.	TRBJ2-3	TRBV5-3	CARSLDTRIGLGTQYF	TGTGCCAGAAGCTTGGACACTAGGATTGGGCTCGGTACGCAGTATTTT
.	.	TRBJ2-1	TRBV7-6	CASSLSDFAEQFF	TGTGCCAGCAGCCTTAGTGATTTCGCAGAGCAGTTCTTC
.	.	TRBJ1-1	TRBV4-3	CASSQDPEGFTEAFF	TGCGCCAGCAGCCAAGATCCGGAGGGTTTCACTGAAGCTTTCTTT
.	TRBD1	TRBJ1-1	TRBV28	CASSWRGRLTEAFF	TGTGCCAGCAGTTGGAGGGGGCGCTTGACTGAAGCTTTCTTT
.	TRBD1	TRBJ1-1	TRBV19	CASSEGALVSDEAFF	TGTGCCAGTAGTGAGGGGGCGCTGGTGTCCGATGAAGCTTTCTTT
.	.	TRBJ1-2	TRBV19	CASSMGPGYYGYTF	TGTGCCAGTAGTATGGGTCCGGGGTACTATGGCTACACCTTC
.	.	TRBJ2-7	TRBV11-3	CASSLNAPSYEQYF	TGTGCCAGCAGCTTAAACGCGCCGTCCTACGAGCAGTACTTC
.	.	TRBJ2-7	TRBV27	CASSLSGPTEQYF	TGTGCCAGCAGTTTATCGGGGCCGACCGAGCAGTACTTC
.	.	TRBJ2-1	TRBV5-1	CASSLAGPGSYNEQFF	TGCGCCAGCAGCTTGGCGGGTCCAGGGTCCTACAATGAGCAGTTCTTC
.	TRBD2	TRBJ2-2	TRBV9	CASSDTGTSGSVGELFF	TGTGCCAGCAGCGACACCGGGACTAGCGGTTCGGTCGGGGAGCTGTTTTTT
once	TRBD1	TRBJ1-4	TRBV7-9	CASSSDRHPSRKLFF	TGTGCCAGCAGCTCGGACAGGCACCCAAGCAGAAAACTGTTTTTT
.	TRBD1	TRBJ2-7	TRBV4-1	CASSQYGQATTRPYEQYF	TGCGCCAGCAGCCAATACGGACAGGCTACTACCCGGCCCTACGAGCAGTACTTC
.	TRBD1	TRBJ2-7	TRBV27	CASSTGQGSYEQYF	TGTGCCAGCAGTACTGGACAGGGGTCCTACGAGCAGTACTTC
.	TRBD1	TRBJ1-2	TRBV15	CATSDRENYGYTF	TGTGCCACCAGCGACAGGGAAAACTATGGCTACACCTTC
.	.	TRBJ1-1	TRBV2	CASRKMPRGQTNTEAFF	TGTGCCAGCAGAAAGATGCCCCGAGGGCAGACTAACACTGAAGCTTTCTTT
.	TRBD1	TRBJ2-7	TRBV7-6	CASSSGPDRVTSYEQYF	TGTGCCAGCAGCTCCGGACCAGACAGGGTGACCTCCTACGAGCAGTACTTC
.	TRBD2	TRBJ2-1	TRBV13	CASSPLAAFVNEQFF	TGTGCCAGCAGCCCACTAGCGGCCTTTGTAAATGAGCAGTTCTTC
.	.	TRBJ2-2	TRBV10-3	CAIRDSLTGELFF	TGTGCCATCAGGGACAGTTTAACCGGGGAGCTGTTTTTT
.	.	TRBJ2-3	TRBV15	CATSSGLGAGDTQYF	TGTGCCACCAGCAGTGGATTAGGGGCTGGAGATACGCAGTATTTT
.	.	TRBJ1-5	TRBV4-1	CASSLYRVGNQPQHF	TGCGCCAGCAGCTTATACAGGGTTGGCAATCAGCCCCAGCATTTT
.	.	TRBJ2-3	TRBV13	CASSSGELKDTQYF	TGTGCCAGCAGCTCAGGAGAGCTGAAGGATACGCAGTATTTT
.	.	TRBJ2-5	TRBV5-1	CASSLDSRNEETQYF	TGCGCCAGCAGCTTGGACTCCAGGAATGAAGAGACCCAGTACTTC
.	TRBD2	TRBJ2-1	TRBV28	CASSFFQRGFGEQFF	TGTGCCAGCAGTTTTTTCCAGCGGGGGTTCGGTGAGCAGTTCTTC
once	.	TRBJ2-6	TRBV18	CASSRRLVKANVLTF	TGTGCCAGCTCACGAAGACTAGTTAAGGCCAATGTCCTGACTTTC
.	.	TRBJ2-3	TRBV30	CAWSEPHGSTDTQYF	TGTGCCTGGAGTGAACCCCATGGCAGCACAGATACGCAGTATTTT
once	.	TRBJ1-3	TRBV5-6	CASSWETGSSGNTIYF	TGTGCCAGCAGCTGGGAAACAGGGAGCTCTGGAAACACCATATATTTT
.	TRBD2	TRBJ2-3	TRBV10-1	CASSPELFKKLAGTQDTQYF	TGCGCCAGCAGCCCCGAACTCTTTAAAAAACTAGCGGGGACCCAAGATACGCAGTATTTT
.	TRBD2	TRBJ2-1	TRBV11-1	CASIKPRLAGEVREQFF	TGTGCCAGCATCAAGCCAAGACTAGCGGGAGAGGTTAGGGAGCAGTTCTTC
.	.	TRBJ2-2	TRBV21-1	CASSKYTRSGLAGCATLTGELFF	TGTGCCAGCAGCAAATATACACGATCGGGGCTAGCGGGGTGCGCTACCCTCACCGGGGAGCTGTTTTTT